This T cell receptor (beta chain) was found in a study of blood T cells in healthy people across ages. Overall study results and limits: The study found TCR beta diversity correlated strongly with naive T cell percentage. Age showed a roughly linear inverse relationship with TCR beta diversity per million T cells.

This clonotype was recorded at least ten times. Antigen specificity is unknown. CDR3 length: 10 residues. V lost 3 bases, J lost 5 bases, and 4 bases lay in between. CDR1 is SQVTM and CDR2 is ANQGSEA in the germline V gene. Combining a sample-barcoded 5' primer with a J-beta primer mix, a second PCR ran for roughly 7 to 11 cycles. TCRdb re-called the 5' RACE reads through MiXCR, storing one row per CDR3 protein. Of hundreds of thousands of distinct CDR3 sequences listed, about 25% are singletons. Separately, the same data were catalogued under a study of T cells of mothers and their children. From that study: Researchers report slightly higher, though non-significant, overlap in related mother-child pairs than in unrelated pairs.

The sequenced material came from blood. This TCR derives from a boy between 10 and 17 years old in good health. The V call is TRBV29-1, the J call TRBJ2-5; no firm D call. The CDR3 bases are TGCAGCGTTGAGTTGGAGACCCAGTACTTC. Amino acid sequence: CSVELETQYF.